Shown below are 32 T cell receptor beta chains from a single sample sequenced in a study of cytomegalovirus exposure and HLA in healthy donors. The repertoire was sequenced with immunoSEQ multiplex PCR; TCRdb's copy has only in-frame clones and lacks some. The sample includes about 160,000 clones, around nine tenths of them seen just once. The sample was PBMCs. The receptors derive from a woman between 18 and 29 years old in good health and CMV-seropositive.

The chain combines TRBV15 with TRBJ2-5; weak D call: TRBD2 (6 bases). The length of the CDR3 is 15 residues. The V gene lost 4 bases and the J gene lost 5 bases, with 17 bases spanning the gap. CDR1 is LNHNV and CDR2 is YYDKDF in the germline V gene (reference sequence). CDR3 loop: CATSKGRQGWETQYF. CDR3 coding DNA: TGTGCCACCAGCAAAGGGAGGCAGGGTTGGGAGACCCAGTACTTC.

The sample holds one count of this clone. A read error is possible here, since a much larger clone lies one base away. The gene calls are TRBV6-5 and TRBJ2-3, with D possibly being TRBD2 (5 bases). The CDR3 contains 14 residues. V shed 0 bases and J shed 1 base, with 5 bases lying between them. CDR1 is MNHEY and CDR2 is SVGAGI in the germline V gene. CDR3 in DNA: TGTGCCAGCAGTTACTCTAGCGGCACAGATACGCAGTATTTT. Translated, it gives CASSYSSGTDTQYF.

The count of this clone is one. V usage is TRBV23-1 and J usage is TRBJ1-1, with a tentative D call TRBD1 (5 bases). TRBV23-1 is an open reading frame whose function is uncertain. This CDR3 spans 18 amino acids. V lost 0 bases to trimming and J lost 2 bases, with 19 bases between them. CDR3 coding DNA: TGCGCCAGCAGTCAATCAGGTTTTGGGGTGGGGCTTAACACTGAAGCTTTCTTT. Amino acid sequence: CASSQSGFGVGLNTEAFF.

The chain employs TRBV28 and TRBJ2-7; D call uncertain. CDR1 is MDHEN, CDR2 SYDVKM, per germline. The CDR3 length is 12 residues. Trimming removed 6 bases from V and 4 bases from J, with 10 bases in between. CDR3 sequence reads: CASSLRLYEQYF. The CDR3 DNA sequence: TGTGCCAGCAGCCTGAGGCTTTACGAGCAGTACTTC. The full variable domain, rest sourced from reference TRBV28 and TRBJ2-7, is DVKVTQSSRYLVKRTGEKVFLECVQDMDHENMFWYRQDPGLGLRLIYFSYDVKMKEKGDIPEGYSVSREKKERFSLILESASTNQTSMYLCASSLRLYEQYFGPGTRLTVT.

CDR3 sequence: CSAQSYYGYTF. CDR3 DNA sequence: TGCAGCGCTCAAAGCTACTATGGCTACACCTTC. This chain uses TRBV29-1 with TRBJ1-2; D not resolved. Between the trimmed V and J ends, which lost 7 bases and 3 bases, there was a span of 9 bases. Germline CDR1 reads SQVTM; CDR2 reads ANQGSEA. CDR3 size: 11 residues.

A few counts support this clone. The chain links TRBV4-1 to TRBJ2-2; no reliable D call. Looked up from germline, CDR1 is MGHRA and CDR2 is YSYEKL. The CDR3 extends over 14 amino acids. Deletions cut 5 bases from V and 1 base from J, with 8 bases between. CDR3 sequence: CASSRQVNTGELFF. The CDR3 DNA follows: TGCGCCAGCAGCAGGCAGGTGAACACCGGGGAGCTGTTTTTT.

The gene calls are TRBV29-1 and TRBJ1-2; D unclear. The CDR3 contains 12 residues. Trimming removed 1 base at V and 4 bases at J, with 7 bases between. CDR1 and CDR2 from the germline V gene are SQVTM and ANQGSEA. The CDR3 sequence: CSVEVGGYGYTF. The CDR3 DNA is TGCAGCGTTGAAGTAGGAGGCTATGGCTACACCTTC.

The genes are TRBV6-5 and TRBJ1-1; maybe TRBD1 (6 bases). Looked up from germline, CDR1 is MNHEY and CDR2 is SVGAGI. V was cut by 5 bases and J by 5 bases, with 12 bases left in between. The CDR3 consists of 13 residues. CDR3 sequence reads: CASSPSGATEAFF. The CDR3 DNA reads TGTGCCAGCAGTCCCTCAGGGGCGACTGAAGCTTTCTTT.

The V call is TRBV27, the J call TRBJ1-1; D possibly corresponds to TRBD1 (6 bases). The V end was cut by 4 bases, the J end by 2 bases, with 14 bases between. The CDR3 covers 15 residues. The germline V gene encodes CDR1 MNHEY and CDR2 SMNVEV (reference sequence). CDR3 coding DNA: TGTGCCAGCAGTTCACCGGGACAAGGAAACACTGAAGCTTTCTTT. Protein sequence: CASSSPGQGNTEAFF.

V gene TRBV27 combines with J gene TRBJ2-3, with TRBD1 as a possible D gene (6 bases). Trimming took off 5 bases at V and 4 bases at J, with 13 bases between the two ends. Germline V gene sequence: CDR1 MNHEY, CDR2 SMNVEV (reference sequence). The CDR3 sequence is 14 residues long. In nucleotides, the CDR3 is TGTGCCAGCAGTCACTGGGACACCCCAGATACGCAGTATTTT. It encodes CASSHWDTPDTQYF.

The chain links TRBV7-9 to TRBJ1-5, with no clear D. This CDR3 region has 13 residues. The germline V gene has CDR1 SEHNR and CDR2 FQNEAQ (reference sequence). V lost 0 bases, J lost 5 bases, and 5 bases lay in between. This chain's CDR3 is CASSLAGHQPQHF. In DNA, the CDR3 is TGTGCCAGCAGCTTAGCTGGGCATCAGCCCCAGCATTTT.

This clone was picked up one time. This chain connects TRBV10-3 to TRBJ1-5, with TRBD1 matching over 7 bases. The junction had 9 bases not matched to a gene; V was cut back by 6 bases and J by 7 bases. The CDR3 is made up of 14 amino acids. Germline CDR1 is ENHRY and CDR2 is SYGVKD. CDR3 in amino acids: CAIRATGNNQPQHF. The CDR3 DNA follows: TGTGCCATCAGGGCGACAGGGAATAACCAGCCCCAGCATTTT.

The J gene is TRBJ1-5, the V gene TRBV19, with 9 bases aligning to TRBD1. The V gene's germline CDR1 is LNHDA and CDR2 SQIVND (reference sequence). The CDR3 sequence is 16 residues long. V was clipped by 5 bases and J by 5 bases; unmatched bases: 10. CDR3 in amino acids: CASSVPWDRVDQPQHF. CDR3 in DNA: TGTGCCAGTAGTGTTCCGTGGGACAGGGTCGATCAGCCCCAGCATTTT.

V is TRBV10-2 and J is TRBJ2-2; 7 bases are a match to TRBD2. The ends lost 8 bases at V and 5 bases at J; junction bases unmatched: 5. Per germline, CDR1 WSHSY and CDR2 SAAADI. The CDR3 length is 13 residues. CDR3 protein: CASRSSGTGELFF. DNA for the CDR3: TGCGCCAGCCGATCTAGCGGTACCGGGGAGCTGTTTTTT.

This chain uses TRBV27 with TRBJ2-5, with 7 bases lining up with TRBD2. J was trimmed by 4 bases and V by 6 bases; bases with no gene match: 5. CDR1 and CDR2 (germline): MNHEY, SMNVEV (reference sequence). The CDR3 extends over 13 amino acids. The CDR3 reads CASRAGVGETQYF. CDR3 nucleotides: TGTGCCAGCAGGGCGGGGGTTGGAGAGACCCAGTACTTC.

A single count supports this clone. The J gene is TRBJ1-2, the V gene TRBV5-4; possible D gene TRBD1, 6 bases. V lost 5 bases, J lost 6 bases, and 17 bases lay in between. This CDR3 is 14 amino acids long. The germline V gene has CDR1 SGHNT and CDR2 YYREEE (reference sequence). The DNA of the CDR3 is TGTGCCAGCAGAGGGGTGGGGGCCCCAAATGGCTACACCTTC. Encoded protein: CASRGVGAPNGYTF.

This clone has more than one count but fewer than ten. The rearrangement uses TRBV6-5 and TRBJ1-5; TRBD1 aligns across 8 bases. Germline lookup yields CDR1 MNHEY and CDR2 SVGAGI. Germline trimming cut 6 bases from V and 7 bases from J; bases unmatched to any gene: 8. This CDR3 has 14 residues. The CDR3 coding sequence is TGTGCCAGCAGATCGGACAGGGATCGACAGCCCCAGCATTTT. It translates to CASRSDRDRQPQHF.

CDR3 nucleotide sequence: TGTGCCAGCAGTCCAGGGGCAGGGTTTAAGGAAAAACTGTTTTTT. This translates into CASSPGAGFKEKLFF. This chain uses TRBV28 with TRBJ1-4; a weak D match, TRBD1 (6 bases). The V end lost 5 bases, the J end lost 8 bases, and 18 bases lay between the germline ends. CDR3 length equals 15 residues. The germline V gene encodes CDR1 MDHEN and CDR2 SYDVKM.

The chain combines TRBV7-2 with TRBJ2-1; 12 bases match TRBD2. J gave up 9 bases and V 5 bases, and 8 bases lay outside the gene matches. Germline values: CDR1 SGHTA, CDR2 FQGNSA. The CDR3 is made up of 15 amino acids. CDR3 residues: CASSHGLAGQGEQFF. Here the CDR3 DNA reads TGTGCCAGCAGCCACGGACTAGCGGGACAGGGTGAGCAGTTCTTC.

The chain employs TRBV4-3 and TRBJ1-5; 7 nucleotides align to TRBD1. V lost 4 bases and J lost 2; bases outside the gene matches: 5. Germline values: CDR1 LGHNA, CDR2 YSLEER. The CDR3 has 15 amino acids. The CDR3 spells CASSLNRGRNQPQHF. CDR3 in DNA: TGCGCCAGCAGCCTAAACAGGGGACGCAATCAGCCCCAGCATTTT.

The V call is TRBV7-8, the J call TRBJ1-5; tentatively, D is TRBD1 (6 bases). Germline V gene sequence: CDR1 SGHVS, CDR2 FQNEAQ. The CDR3 is made up of 15 amino acids. Trimming took 4 bases from V and 0 from J, leaving 10 bases between them. CDR3 sequence: CASSWGPDSNQPQHF. CDR3 in DNA: TGTGCCAGCAGCTGGGGGCCTGATAGCAATCAGCCCCAGCATTTT. Together with reference TRBV7-8 and TRBJ1-5, the CDR3 gives the full variable domain: GAGVSQSPRYKVAKRGQDVALRCDPISGHVSLFWYQQALGQGPEFLTYFQNEAQLDKSGLPSDRFFAERPEGSVSTLKIQRTQQEDSAVYLCASSWGPDSNQPQHFGDGTRLSIL.

This chain uses TRBV19 with TRBJ2-7, with 9 bases aligning to TRBD2. Germline lookup yields CDR1 LNHDA and CDR2 SQIVND (reference sequence). This CDR3 region has 15 residues. V lost 7 bases, J lost 0 bases, and 7 bases stayed unmatched. The CDR3 protein is CASTPTSGTSYEQYF. The DNA of the CDR3 is TGTGCCAGTACCCCGACTAGCGGAACCTCCTACGAGCAGTACTTC.

This rearrangement joins TRBV10-2 to TRBJ2-7; 9 bases fit TRBD1. Germline V lookup: CDR1 WSHSY, CDR2 SAAADI. This CDR3 has 15 residues. Trimming at V came to 6 bases and at J to 3 bases, leaving 9 bases not matched to a gene. The CDR3 region is CASRMGGTGIYEQYF. The DNA of the CDR3 is TGCGCCAGCAGGATGGGAGGGACAGGGATCTACGAGCAGTACTTC.

The chain joins TRBV6-6 to TRBJ2-1; 7 positions agree with TRBD2. The CDR3 contains 14 residues. CDR1 is MNHNY and CDR2 is SVGAGI in the germline V gene (reference sequence). Losses at the gene ends were 7 bases for V and 6 bases for J; bases not matched to a gene: 9. The CDR3: CASTDSTSLNEQFF. CDR3 DNA sequence: TGTGCCAGCACCGACTCGACTAGCCTCAATGAGCAGTTCTTC.

The genes are TRBV9 and TRBJ1-1; D is possibly TRBD1 (5 bases). Germline CDR1 SGDLS, CDR2 YYNGEE. V gave up 3 bases and J gave up 1 base, with 10 bases separating them. The CDR3 contains 14 residues. CDR3 in amino acids: CASSALTGNTEAFF. In DNA form, the CDR3 reads TGTGCCAGCAGCGCGCTTACAGGGAACACTGAAGCTTTCTTT.

CDR3 nucleotide sequence: TGTGCCAGCAGCCCTGAAAAATATAGGGACAGGGACATTCAGCCCCAGCATTTT. Its translation is CASSPEKYRDRDIQPQHF. This sequence joins TRBV7-3 and TRBJ1-5, with 9 bases identical to TRBD1. Trimming cost V 5 bases and J 6 bases; bases outside gene matches: 17. This CDR3 has 18 amino acids. CDR1 and CDR2 (germline): SGHTA, FQGTGA. Supplemented by reference TRBV7-3 and TRBJ1-5, the full variable domain reads GAGVSQTPSNKVTEKGKYVELRCDPISGHTALYWYRQSLGQGPEFLIYFQGTGAADDSGLPNDRFFAVRPEGSVSTLKIQRTERGDSAVYLCASSPEKYRDRDIQPQHFGDGTRLSIL.

The CDR3 loop is CASRTGGRTEAFF. For the CDR3, the DNA is TGTGCCAGCAGAACAGGGGGAAGGACTGAAGCTTTCTTT. This rearrangement joins TRBV2 to TRBJ1-1, with TRBD1 identical over 8 bases. Germline V CDR1 and CDR2: SNHLY, FYNNEI. Germline trimming cut 6 bases from V and 5 bases from J; bases unmatched to any gene: 5. This CDR3 has 13 residues.

The rearrangement uses TRBV5-1 and TRBJ2-5, with D possibly TRBD1 on 6 matching bases. V gave up 5 bases and J gave up 5 bases, with 19 bases separating them. This CDR3 region has 15 residues. The germline V gene has CDR1 SGHRS and CDR2 YFSETQ. The CDR3 here is CASRKQTGQVETQYF. For the CDR3, the DNA is TGCGCCAGCAGAAAACAGACGGGACAAGTGGAGACCCAGTACTTC.

This chain joins TRBV19 and TRBJ2-1; 10 positions match TRBD1. The trim removed 4 bases at V and 4 bases at J, leaving 7 bases unmatched. Germline assignment: CDR1 LNHDA and CDR2 SQIVND (reference sequence). This CDR3 has 16 amino acids. CDR3 amino acids: CASSTQRQGAYNEQFF. For the CDR3, the DNA is TGTGCCAGTAGTACCCAACGACAGGGGGCGTACAATGAGCAGTTCTTC.

The CDR3 region has the DNA TGTGCCAGTAGTCCGGGACTAGCGGGAGATGAGCAGTTCTTC. Translating gives CASSPGLAGDEQFF. The V gene is TRBV19, the J gene TRBJ2-1; the match to TRBD2 covers 14 bases. Trimming took 5 bases from V and 8 from J; bases not matched to a gene: 2. The CDR3 has 14 residues. Per germline, CDR1 LNHDA and CDR2 SQIVND (reference sequence).

The rearrangement uses TRBV7-9 and TRBJ2-7; 10 positions match TRBD2. Germline values: CDR1 SEHNR, CDR2 FQNEAQ (reference sequence). V trimming: 3 bases; J trimming: 10 bases; junction bases outside the gene matches: 9. This CDR3 contains 14 residues. The CDR3 here is CASSFASGSVEQYF. CDR3 bases: TGTGCCAGCAGCTTCGCTAGCGGGAGTGTCGAACAGTACTTC.

The chain is built from TRBV19 and TRBJ1-5; D might be TRBD1 (6 bases). V lost 9 bases and J 3 bases, leaving 15 bases between the germline ends. Germline V gene lookup returns CDR1 LNHDA and CDR2 SQIVND (reference sequence). The CDR3 has 14 residues. In DNA form, the CDR3 reads TGTGCCAGCAAGCAGGGGTTCGTCAATCAGCCCCAGCATTTT. It is translated as CASKQGFVNQPQHF.